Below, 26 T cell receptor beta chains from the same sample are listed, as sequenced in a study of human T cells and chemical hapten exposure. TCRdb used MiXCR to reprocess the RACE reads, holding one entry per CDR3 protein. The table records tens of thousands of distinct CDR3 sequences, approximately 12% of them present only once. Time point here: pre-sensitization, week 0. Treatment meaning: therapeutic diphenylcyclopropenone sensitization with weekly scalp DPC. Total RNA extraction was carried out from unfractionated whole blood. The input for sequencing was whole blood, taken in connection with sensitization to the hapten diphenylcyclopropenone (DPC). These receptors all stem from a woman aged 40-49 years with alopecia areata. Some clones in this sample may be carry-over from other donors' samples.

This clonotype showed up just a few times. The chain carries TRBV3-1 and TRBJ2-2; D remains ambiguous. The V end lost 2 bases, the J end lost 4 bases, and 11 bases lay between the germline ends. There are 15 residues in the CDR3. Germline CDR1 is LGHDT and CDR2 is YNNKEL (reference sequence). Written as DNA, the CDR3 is TGTGCCAGCAGCCAAAGGCTTGGTAGCACCGGGGAGCTGTTTTTT. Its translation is CASSQRLGSTGELFF.

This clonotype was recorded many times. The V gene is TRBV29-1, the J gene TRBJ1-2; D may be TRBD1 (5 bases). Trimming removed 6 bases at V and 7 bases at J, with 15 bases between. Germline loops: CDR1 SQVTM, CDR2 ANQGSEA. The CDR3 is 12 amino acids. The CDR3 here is CSVLVARGGYTF. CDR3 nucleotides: TGCAGCGTCCTCGTCGCGAGGGGTGGCTACACCTTC.

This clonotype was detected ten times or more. CDR3: CAISDERQGGNEKLFF. The CDR3 nucleotides read TGTGCCATCAGTGACGAGCGACAGGGCGGTAATGAAAAACTGTTTTTT. V and J are TRBV10-3 and TRBJ1-4; TRBD1 matches at 7 bases. V lost 3 bases and J lost 4; bases outside the gene matches: 8. The CDR3 extends over 16 amino acids. Germline-derived CDR1 and CDR2 are ENHRY and SYGVKD.

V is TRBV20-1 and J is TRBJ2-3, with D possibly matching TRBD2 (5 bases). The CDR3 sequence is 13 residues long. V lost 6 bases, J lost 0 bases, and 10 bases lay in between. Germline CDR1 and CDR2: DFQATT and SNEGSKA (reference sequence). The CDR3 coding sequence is TGCAGTGCCCCGGAGGATAGCACAGATACGCAGTATTTT. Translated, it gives CSAPEDSTDTQYF.

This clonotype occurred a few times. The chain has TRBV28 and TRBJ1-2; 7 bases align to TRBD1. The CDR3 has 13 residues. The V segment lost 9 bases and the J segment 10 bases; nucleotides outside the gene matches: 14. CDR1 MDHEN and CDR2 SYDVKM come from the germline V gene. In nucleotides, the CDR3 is TGTGCCAGTACGACAGGGAGGCTCCCGCACTACACCTTC. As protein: CASTTGRLPHYTF.

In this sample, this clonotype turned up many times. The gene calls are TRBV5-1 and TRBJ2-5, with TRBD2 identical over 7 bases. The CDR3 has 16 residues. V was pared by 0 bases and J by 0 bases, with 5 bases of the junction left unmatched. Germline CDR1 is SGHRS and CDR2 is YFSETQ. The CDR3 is CASSLVEREYQETQYF. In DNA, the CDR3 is TGCGCCAGCAGCTTGGTTGAGCGGGAATACCAAGAGACCCAGTACTTC.

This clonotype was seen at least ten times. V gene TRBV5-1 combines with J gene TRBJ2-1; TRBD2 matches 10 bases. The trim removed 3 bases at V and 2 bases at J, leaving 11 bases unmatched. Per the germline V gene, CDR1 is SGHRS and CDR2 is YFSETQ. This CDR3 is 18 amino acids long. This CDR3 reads CASSSQGGSGRAYNEQFF. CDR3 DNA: TGCGCCAGCAGCTCCCAGGGAGGGAGCGGGAGGGCCTACAATGAGCAGTTCTTC.

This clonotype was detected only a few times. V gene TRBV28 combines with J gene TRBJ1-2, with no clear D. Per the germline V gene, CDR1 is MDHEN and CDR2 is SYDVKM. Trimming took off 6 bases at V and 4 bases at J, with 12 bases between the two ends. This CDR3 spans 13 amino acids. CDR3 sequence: CASSLTLSYGYTF. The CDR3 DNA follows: TGTGCCAGCAGCTTAACTCTGAGCTATGGCTACACCTTC.

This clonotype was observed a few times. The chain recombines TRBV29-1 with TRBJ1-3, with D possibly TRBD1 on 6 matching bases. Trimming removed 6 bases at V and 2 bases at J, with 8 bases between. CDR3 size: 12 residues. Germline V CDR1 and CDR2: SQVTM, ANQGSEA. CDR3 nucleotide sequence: TGCAGCGTATGGACAGCTGGAAACACCATATATTTT. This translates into CSVWTAGNTIYF.

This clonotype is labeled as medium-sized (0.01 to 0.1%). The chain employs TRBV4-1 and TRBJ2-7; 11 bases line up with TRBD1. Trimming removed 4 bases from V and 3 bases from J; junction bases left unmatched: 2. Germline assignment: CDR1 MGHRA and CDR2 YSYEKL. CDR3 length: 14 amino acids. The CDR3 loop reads CASSPGTGGYEQYF. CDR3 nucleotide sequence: TGCGCCAGCAGCCCAGGGACAGGGGGCTACGAGCAGTACTTC.

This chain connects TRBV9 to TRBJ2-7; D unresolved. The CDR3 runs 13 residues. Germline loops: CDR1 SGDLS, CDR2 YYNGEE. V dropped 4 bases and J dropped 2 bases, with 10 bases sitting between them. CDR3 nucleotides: TGTGCCAGCAGCTTAACAAGTACCTACGAGCAGTACTTC. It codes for CASSLTSTYEQYF.

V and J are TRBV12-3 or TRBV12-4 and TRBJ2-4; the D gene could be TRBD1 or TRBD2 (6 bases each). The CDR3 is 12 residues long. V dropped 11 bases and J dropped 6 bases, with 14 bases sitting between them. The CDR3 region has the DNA TGTGCCGCCGGAGGGGGTGGAAACATTCAGTACTTC. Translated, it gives CAAGGGGNIQYF.

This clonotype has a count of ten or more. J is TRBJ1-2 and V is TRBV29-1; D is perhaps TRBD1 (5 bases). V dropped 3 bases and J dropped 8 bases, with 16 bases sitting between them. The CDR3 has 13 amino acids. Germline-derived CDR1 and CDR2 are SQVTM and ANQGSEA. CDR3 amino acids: CSVDTGVKGGYTF. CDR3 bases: TGCAGCGTTGACACGGGGGTTAAAGGGGGCTACACCTTC.

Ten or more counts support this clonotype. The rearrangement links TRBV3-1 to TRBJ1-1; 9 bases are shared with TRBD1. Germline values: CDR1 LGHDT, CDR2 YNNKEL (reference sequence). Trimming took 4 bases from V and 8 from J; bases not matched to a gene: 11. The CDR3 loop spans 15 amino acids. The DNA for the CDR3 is TGTGCCAGCAGCCGGGCCTCGGACAGGGGCCTAGAAGCTTTCTTT. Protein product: CASSRASDRGLEAFF.

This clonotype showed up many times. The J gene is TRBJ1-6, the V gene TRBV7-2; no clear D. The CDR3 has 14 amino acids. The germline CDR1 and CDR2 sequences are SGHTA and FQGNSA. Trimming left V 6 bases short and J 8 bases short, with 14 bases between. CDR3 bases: TGTGCCAGCAGGCTGGTACACTCTGATTCACCCCTCCACTTT. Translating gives CASRLVHSDSPLHF.

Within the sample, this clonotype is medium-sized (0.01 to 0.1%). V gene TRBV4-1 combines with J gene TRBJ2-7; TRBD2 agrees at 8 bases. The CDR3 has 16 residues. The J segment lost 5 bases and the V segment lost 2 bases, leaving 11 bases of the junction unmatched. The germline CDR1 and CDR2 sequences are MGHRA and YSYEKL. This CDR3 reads CASSQTPGLDLHEQYF. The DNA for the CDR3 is TGCGCCAGCAGCCAAACACCGGGACTAGATCTGCACGAGCAGTACTTC.

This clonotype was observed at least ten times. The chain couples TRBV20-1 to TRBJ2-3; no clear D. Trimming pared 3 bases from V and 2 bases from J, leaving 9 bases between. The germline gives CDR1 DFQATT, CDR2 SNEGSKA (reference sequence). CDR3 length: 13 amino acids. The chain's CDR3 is CSARLEFTDTQYF. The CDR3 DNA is TGCAGTGCTAGGCTGGAATTCACAGATACGCAGTATTTT.

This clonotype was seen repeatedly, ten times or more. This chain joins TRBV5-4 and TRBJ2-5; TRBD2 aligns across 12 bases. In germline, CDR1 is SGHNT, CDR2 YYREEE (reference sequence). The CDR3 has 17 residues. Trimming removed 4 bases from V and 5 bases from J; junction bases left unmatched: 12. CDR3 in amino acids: CASSTTGLAGGRETQYF. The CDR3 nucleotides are TGTGCCAGCAGCACCACGGGACTAGCGGGTGGTCGGGAGACCCAGTACTTC.

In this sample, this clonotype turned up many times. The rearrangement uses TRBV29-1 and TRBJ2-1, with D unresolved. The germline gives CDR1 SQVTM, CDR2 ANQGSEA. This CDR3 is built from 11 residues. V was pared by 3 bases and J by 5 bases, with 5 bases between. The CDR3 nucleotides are TGCAGCGTTGACAGAAACAATGAGCAGTTCTTC. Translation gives CSVDRNNEQFF.

CDR3 nucleotides: TGTGCCAGCAGCTTCGAGACTGGGAACTATGGCTACACCTTC. This translates into CASSFETGNYGYTF. The gene calls are TRBV7-8 and TRBJ1-2; D is unresolved. Germline loops: CDR1 SGHVS, CDR2 FQNEAQ. The V gene lost 3 bases and the J gene lost 2 bases, with 10 bases spanning the gap. The CDR3 loop spans 14 amino acids.

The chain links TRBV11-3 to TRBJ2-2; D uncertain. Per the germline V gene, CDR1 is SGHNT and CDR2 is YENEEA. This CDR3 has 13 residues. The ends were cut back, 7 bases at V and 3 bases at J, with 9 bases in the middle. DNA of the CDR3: TGTGCCAGCACCACTTCCCACACCGGGGAGCTGTTTTTT. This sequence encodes CASTTSHTGELFF.

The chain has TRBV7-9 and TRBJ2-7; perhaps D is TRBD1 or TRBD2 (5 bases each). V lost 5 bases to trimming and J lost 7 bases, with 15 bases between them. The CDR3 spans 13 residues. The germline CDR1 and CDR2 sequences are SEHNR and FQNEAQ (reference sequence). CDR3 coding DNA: TGTGCCAGCAGCGGGGGTGCCTTATGGGAGCAGTACTTC. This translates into CASSGGALWEQYF.

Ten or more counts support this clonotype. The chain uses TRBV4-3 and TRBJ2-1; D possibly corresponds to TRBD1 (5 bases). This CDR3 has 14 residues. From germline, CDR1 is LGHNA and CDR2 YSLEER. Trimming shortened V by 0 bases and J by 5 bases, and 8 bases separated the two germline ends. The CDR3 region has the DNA TGCGCCAGCAGCCAAGATGGACACAACAATGAGCAGTTCTTC. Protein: CASSQDGHNNEQFF.

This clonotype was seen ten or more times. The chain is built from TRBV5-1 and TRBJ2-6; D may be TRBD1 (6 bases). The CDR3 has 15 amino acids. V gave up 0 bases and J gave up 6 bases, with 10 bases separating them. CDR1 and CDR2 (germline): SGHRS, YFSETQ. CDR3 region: CASSLDLGAANVLTF. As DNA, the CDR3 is TGCGCCAGCAGCTTGGACTTGGGGGCGGCCAACGTCCTGACTTTC.

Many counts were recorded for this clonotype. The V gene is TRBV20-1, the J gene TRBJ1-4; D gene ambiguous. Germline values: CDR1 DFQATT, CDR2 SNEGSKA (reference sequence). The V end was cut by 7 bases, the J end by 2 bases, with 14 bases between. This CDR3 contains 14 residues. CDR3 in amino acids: CSVQDGGTNEKLFF. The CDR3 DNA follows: TGCAGTGTCCAGGACGGTGGCACTAATGAAAAACTGTTTTTT.

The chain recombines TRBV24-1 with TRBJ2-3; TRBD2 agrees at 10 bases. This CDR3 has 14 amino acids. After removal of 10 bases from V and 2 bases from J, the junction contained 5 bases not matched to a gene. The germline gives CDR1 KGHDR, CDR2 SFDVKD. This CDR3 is CATSLAGATDTQYF. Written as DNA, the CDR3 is TGTGCCACTTCGCTAGCGGGAGCCACAGATACGCAGTATTTT.